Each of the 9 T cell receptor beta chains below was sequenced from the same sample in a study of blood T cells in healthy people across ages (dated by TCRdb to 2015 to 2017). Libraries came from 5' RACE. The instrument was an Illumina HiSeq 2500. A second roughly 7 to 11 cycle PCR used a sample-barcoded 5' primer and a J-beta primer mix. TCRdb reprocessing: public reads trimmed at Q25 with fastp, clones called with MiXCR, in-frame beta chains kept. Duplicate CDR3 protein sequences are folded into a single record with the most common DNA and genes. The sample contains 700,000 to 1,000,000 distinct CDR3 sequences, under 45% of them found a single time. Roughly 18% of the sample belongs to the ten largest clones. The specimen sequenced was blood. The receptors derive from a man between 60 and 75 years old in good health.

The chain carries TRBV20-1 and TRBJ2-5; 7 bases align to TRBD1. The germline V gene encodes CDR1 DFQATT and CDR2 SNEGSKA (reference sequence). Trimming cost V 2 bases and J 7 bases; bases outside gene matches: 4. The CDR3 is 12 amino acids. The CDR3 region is CSARLGGRTQYF. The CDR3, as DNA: TGCAGTGCTAGACTAGGGGGCCGGACCCAGTACTTC.

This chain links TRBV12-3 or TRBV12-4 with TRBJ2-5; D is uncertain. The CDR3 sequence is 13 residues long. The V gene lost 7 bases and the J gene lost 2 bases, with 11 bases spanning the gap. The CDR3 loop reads CASTFGRQETQYF. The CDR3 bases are TGTGCCAGCACTTTCGGGCGACAAGAGACCCAGTACTTC.

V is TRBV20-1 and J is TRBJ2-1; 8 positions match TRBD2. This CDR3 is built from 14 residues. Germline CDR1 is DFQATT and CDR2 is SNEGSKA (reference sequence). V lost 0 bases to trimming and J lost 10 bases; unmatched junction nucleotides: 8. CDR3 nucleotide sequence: TGCAGTGCTAGAGAGAGGCCGGGGGGGACCGAGCAGTTCTTC. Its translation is CSARERPGGTEQFF.

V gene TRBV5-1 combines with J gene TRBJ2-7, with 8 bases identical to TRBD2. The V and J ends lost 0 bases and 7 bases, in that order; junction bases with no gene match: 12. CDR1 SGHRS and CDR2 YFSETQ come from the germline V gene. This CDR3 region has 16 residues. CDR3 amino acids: CASSLAGLAGQNEQYF. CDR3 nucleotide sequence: TGCGCCAGCAGCTTGGCCGGGTTAGCGGGGCAAAATGAGCAGTACTTC.

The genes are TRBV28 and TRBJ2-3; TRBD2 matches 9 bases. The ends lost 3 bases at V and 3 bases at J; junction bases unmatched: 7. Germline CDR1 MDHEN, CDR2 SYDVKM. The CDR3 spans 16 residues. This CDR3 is CASSFPLAGMTDTQYF. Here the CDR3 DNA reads TGTGCCAGCAGTTTTCCTCTAGCGGGGATGACAGATACGCAGTATTTT.

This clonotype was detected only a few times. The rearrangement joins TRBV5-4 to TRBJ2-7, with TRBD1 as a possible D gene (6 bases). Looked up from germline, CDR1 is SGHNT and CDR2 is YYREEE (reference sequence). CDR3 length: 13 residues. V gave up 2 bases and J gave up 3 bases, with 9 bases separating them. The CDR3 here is CASSFRDNYEQYF. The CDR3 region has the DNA TGTGCCAGCAGCTTCCGGGACAACTACGAGCAGTACTTC.

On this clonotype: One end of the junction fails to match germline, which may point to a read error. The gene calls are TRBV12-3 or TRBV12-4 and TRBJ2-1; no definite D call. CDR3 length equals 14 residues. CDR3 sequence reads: CASSWAISYNQQFF. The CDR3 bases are TGTGCCAGCAGTTGGGCGATCTCCTACAATCAGCAGTTCTTC.

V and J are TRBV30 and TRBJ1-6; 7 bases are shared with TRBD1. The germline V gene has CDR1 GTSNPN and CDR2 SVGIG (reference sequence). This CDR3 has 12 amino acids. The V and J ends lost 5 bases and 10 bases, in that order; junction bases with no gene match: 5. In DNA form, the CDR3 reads TGTGCCTGGGAGACAGGGCAATCACCCCTCCACTTT. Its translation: CAWETGQSPLHF.

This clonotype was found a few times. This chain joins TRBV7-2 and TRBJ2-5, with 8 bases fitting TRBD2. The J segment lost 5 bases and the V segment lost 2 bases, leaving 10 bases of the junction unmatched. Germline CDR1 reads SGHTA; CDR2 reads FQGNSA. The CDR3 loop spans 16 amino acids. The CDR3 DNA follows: TGTGCCAGCAGCTTAACCGGGACTAGTAATTGGGAGACCCAGTACTTC. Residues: CASSLTGTSNWETQYF.